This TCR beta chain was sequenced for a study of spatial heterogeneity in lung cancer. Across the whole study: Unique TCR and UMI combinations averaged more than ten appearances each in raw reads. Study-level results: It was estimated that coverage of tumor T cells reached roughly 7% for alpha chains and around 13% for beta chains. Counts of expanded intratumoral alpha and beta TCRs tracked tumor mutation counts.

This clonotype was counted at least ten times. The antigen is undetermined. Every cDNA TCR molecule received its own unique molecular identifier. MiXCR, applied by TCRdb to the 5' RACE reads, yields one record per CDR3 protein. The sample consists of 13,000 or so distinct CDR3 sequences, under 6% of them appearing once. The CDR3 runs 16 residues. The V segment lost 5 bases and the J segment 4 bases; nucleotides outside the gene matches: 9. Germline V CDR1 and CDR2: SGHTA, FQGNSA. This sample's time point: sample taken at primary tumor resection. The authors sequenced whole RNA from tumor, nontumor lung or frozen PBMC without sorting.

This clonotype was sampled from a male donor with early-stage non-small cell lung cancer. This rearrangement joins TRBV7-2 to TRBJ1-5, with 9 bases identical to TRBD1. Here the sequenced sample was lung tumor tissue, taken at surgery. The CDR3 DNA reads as TGTGCCAGCAGCCCTATGACAGGGGGTAATAATCAGCCCCAGCATTTT. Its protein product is CASSPMTGGNNQPQHF.